This is a list of T cell receptor beta chains from one sample in a study of blood T cell repertoires in COVID-19. Measured with immunoSEQ multiplex PCR; TCRdb has only the in-frame clones, and not every one. The sample lists tens of thousands of clones, approximately 86% seen once, with about a tenth in the top ten. Sequences were obtained from peripheral blood. The receptors here all came from a human donor with acute or convalescent COVID-19. The donor label of this sample is uncertain. The CDR3 runs from the conserved cysteine through the conserved F or W. The D gene is left open where the match is weak. Not all rows give a size; the values are once, few, many and, for expanded clones, a class.

v_gene	abundance	d_gene	j_gene	CDR3nt	CDR3aa
TRBV10-3	.	.	TRBJ2-5	TGTGCCATCAGTGAGGCCGCGGGGGAGACCCAGTACTTC	CAISEAAGETQYF
TRBV5-6	.	.	TRBJ2-5	TGTGCCAGCAGCAATAGAGCTATGATTCAAGAGACCCAGTACTTC	CASSNRAMIQETQYF
TRBV28	.	.	TRBJ1-6	TGTGCCAGCAGCCCACTCCAGGGAATTTCACCCCTCCACTTT	CASSPLQGISPLHF
TRBV19	few	.	TRBJ2-2	TGTGCCAGTATGCGCGCTAGTATCACCGGGGAGCTGTTTTTT	CASMRASITGELFF
TRBV11-2	.	TRBD2	TRBJ2-1	TGTGCCAGCACCATGCCTCGGACTAGCGGGTACAATGAGCAGTTCTTC	CASTMPRTSGYNEQFF
TRBV5-1	.	TRBD1	TRBJ1-2	TGCGCCAGCAGCATTTCAGGGGGCGTTTGGAATGGCTACACCTTC	CASSISGGVWNGYTF
TRBV6-6	.	TRBD1	TRBJ1-2	TGTGCCAGCAGTCGGGACAGGGCGGAAGGCTACACCTTC	CASSRDRAEGYTF
TRBV11-2	.	.	TRBJ2-2	TGTGCCAGCAGCTTAGGTCTCTCCACCGGGGAGCTGTTTTTT	CASSLGLSTGELFF
TRBV6-6	.	.	TRBJ2-3	TGTGCCAGCAGTTACTCGGCGTCAGGTGGGCAGTATTTT	CASSYSASGGQYF
TRBV18	many	.	TRBJ2-1	TGTGCCAGCTCCCTCAGCTCCTACAATGAGCAGTTCTTC	CASSLSSYNEQFF
TRBV27	once	.	TRBJ1-2	TGTGCCAGCAGTCACTTCTGGGGGCAGAATGGCTACACCTTC	CASSHFWGQNGYTF
TRBV5-1	.	.	TRBJ1-1	TGCGCCAGCAGCTTGACAGGGTTCGCTGAAGCTTTCTTT	CASSLTGFAEAFF
TRBV3-1/TRBV3-2	.	.	TRBJ2-5	TGTGCCAGCAGCCAAGAGGGAAGAACAGGGTGGTACTTC	CASSQEGRTGWYF
TRBV5-4	.	TRBD2	TRBJ2-3	TGTGCCAGCAGCTTGGGTCCTAGCGGGAGCGTTGATACGCAGTATTTT	CASSLGPSGSVDTQYF
TRBV5-1	.	.	TRBJ2-5	TGCGCCAGCAGCTTTCGGGAGTTCGAGACCCAGTACTTC	CASSFREFETQYF
TRBV6-5	.	.	TRBJ2-2	TGTGCCAGCAGTTACTCGCCAGGGCAAACCGGGGAGCTGTTTTTT	CASSYSPGQTGELFF
TRBV25-1	.	TRBD1	TRBJ1-2	TGTGCCAGCAGTAGGGGGCAGGACTATGGCTACACCTTC	CASSRGQDYGYTF
TRBV3-1/TRBV3-2	.	.	TRBJ2-6	TGTGCCAGCAGCCGAGGGGCGGGGAACTCTGGGGCCAACGTCCTGACTTTC	CASSRGAGNSGANVLTF
TRBV14	.	.	TRBJ2-5	TGTGCCAGCAGCTTAGGATTCGTGGAAACCGTACTGCGAGGGGAGACCCAGTACTTC	CASSLGFVETVLRGETQYF
TRBV2	.	TRBD2	TRBJ2-7	TGTGGCACCAAGGGAGGGCGGGCTATCTCCTACGAGCAGTACTTC	CGTKGGRAISYEQYF
TRBV10-2	.	.	TRBJ2-2	TGCGCCAGCAGTGCCTACGGGGACACCGGGGAGCTGTTTTTT	CASSAYGDTGELFF
TRBV19	.	TRBD2	TRBJ2-7	TGTGCCAGTAGTCCCGGGACTAGCGGGACGCCTTACGAGCAGTACTTC	CASSPGTSGTPYEQYF
TRBV7-9	.	.	TRBJ1-1	TGTGCCAGCAGCTTAGCGTTGAACGTATTTCGGACTGAAGCTTTCTTT	CASSLALNVFRTEAFF
TRBV2	.	.	TRBJ2-3	TGTGCCAGCAAAGTACGGGACGGACAGTGGACAGATACGCAGTATTTT	CASKVRDGQWTDTQYF
TRBV11-3	.	.	TRBJ2-6	TGTGCCAGCAGCGGACGTGACAGGCTTGGGGCCAACGTCCTGACTTTC	CASSGRDRLGANVLTF
TRBV7-7	.	.	TRBJ2-3	TGTGCCAGCAGCTTAGGCCAGGCCTCAGATACGCAGTATTTT	CASSLGQASDTQYF
TRBV2	.	.	TRBJ2-2	TGTGCCAGCAGCGTAGAAAACACCGGGGAGCTGTTTTTT	CASSVENTGELFF
TRBV4-2	.	.	TRBJ1-2	TGTGCCAGCAGCCAAGATCAGGGCGTGGGGGCACGGGGCTACACCTTC	CASSQDQGVGARGYTF
TRBV3-1/TRBV3-2	.	.	TRBJ2-5	TGTGCCAGCAGTCACAGGGAATCCCAAGAGACCCAGTACTTC	CASSHRESQETQYF
TRBV19	once	.	TRBJ2-1	TGTGCCAGTAATTCGGTCTTGGGGCAGGACGTTAATGAGCAGTTCTTC	CASNSVLGQDVNEQFF
TRBV28	.	.	TRBJ2-3	TGTGCCAGCTTCCGAGATAGGGGAGATACGCAGTATTTT	CASFRDRGDTQYF
TRBV5-1	.	.	TRBJ2-7	TGCGCCAGCAGCTCCCGGACTGACACTAACTACGAGCAGTACTTC	CASSSRTDTNYEQYF
TRBV29-1	few	.	TRBJ2-7	TGCAGCACCCTTTCAGACGAGCAGTACTTC	CSTLSDEQYF
TRBV4-1	.	.	TRBJ2-3	TGCGCCAGCAGCCAAGATACGGGAGCGGCAGATACGCAGTATTTT	CASSQDTGAADTQYF
TRBV5-1	.	TRBD1	TRBJ2-1	TGCGCCAGCAGCTTGGGGGACAGAGTCTACAATGAGCAGTTCTTC	CASSLGDRVYNEQFF